The entry below describes one T cell receptor beta chain. This table comes from immunoSEQ multiplex PCR, and its TCRdb copy is limited to in-frame clones, with some not included. The repertoire holds about 1,800,000 clones, with about 95% as singletons. V was shortened by 1 base and J by 4 bases, with 9 bases between the two germline ends. The CDR3 runs 14 residues. CDR1 and CDR2 from the germline V gene are SGHRS and YFSETQ. This sample is part of a study of shared clonotypes between healthy human individuals. Naive CD8 cells lacked CD45RO and underwent positive selection for CCR7, leaving out terminally differentiated effector memory CD45RA+ cells.

The sequence came from a young man in good health. The chain recombines TRBV5-1 with TRBJ1-5; D is undetermined. Sequencing was carried out using naive CD8+ T cells sorted from blood. The CDR3 DNA reads TGCGCCAGCAGCTTGAGCCAGTCAAATCAGCCCCAGCATTTT. It translates to CASSLSQSNQPQHF.